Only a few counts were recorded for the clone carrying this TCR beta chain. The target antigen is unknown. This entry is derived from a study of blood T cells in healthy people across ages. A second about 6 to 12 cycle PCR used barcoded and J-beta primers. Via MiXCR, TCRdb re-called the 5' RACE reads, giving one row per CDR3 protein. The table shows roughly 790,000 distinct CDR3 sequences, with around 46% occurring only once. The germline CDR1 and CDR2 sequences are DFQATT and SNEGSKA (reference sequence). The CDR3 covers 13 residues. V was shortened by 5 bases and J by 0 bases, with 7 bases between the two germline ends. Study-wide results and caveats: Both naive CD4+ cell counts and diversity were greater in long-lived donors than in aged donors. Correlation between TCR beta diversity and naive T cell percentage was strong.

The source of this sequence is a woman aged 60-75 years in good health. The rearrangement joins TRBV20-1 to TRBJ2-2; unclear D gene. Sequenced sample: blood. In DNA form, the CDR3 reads TGCAGTGCTGCTACAGCGAACACCGGGGAGCTGTTTTTT. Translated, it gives CSAATANTGELFF.